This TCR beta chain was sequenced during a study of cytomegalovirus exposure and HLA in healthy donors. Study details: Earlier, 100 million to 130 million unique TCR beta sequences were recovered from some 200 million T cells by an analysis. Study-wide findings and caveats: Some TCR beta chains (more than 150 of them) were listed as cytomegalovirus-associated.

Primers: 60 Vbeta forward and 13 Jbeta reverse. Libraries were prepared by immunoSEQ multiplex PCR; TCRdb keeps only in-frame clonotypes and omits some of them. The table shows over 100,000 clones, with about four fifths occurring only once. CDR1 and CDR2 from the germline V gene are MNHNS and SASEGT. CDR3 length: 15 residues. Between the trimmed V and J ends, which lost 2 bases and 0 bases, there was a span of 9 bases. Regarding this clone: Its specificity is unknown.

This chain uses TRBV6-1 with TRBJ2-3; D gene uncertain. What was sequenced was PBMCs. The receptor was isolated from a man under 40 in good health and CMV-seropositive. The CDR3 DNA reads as TGTGCCAGCAGTGAATTATGGCTTAGCACAGATACGCAGTATTTT. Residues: CASSELWLSTDTQYF.